Each of the 29 T cell receptor beta chains below was sequenced from the same sample in a study of cytomegalovirus exposure and HLA in healthy donors. The PCR ran on 60 Vbeta and 13 Jbeta primers. Some clones are missing from TCRdb's copy, which holds only in-frame ones; the method was immunoSEQ multiplex PCR. The sample carries around 140,000 clones, under 75% recorded once. Sequencing input: PBMCs. These receptors all stem from a woman between 40 and 50 years old in good health and CMV-seronegative.

The chain couples TRBV14 to TRBJ1-1; 7 nucleotides agree with TRBD1. J gave up 5 bases and V 4 bases, and 10 bases lay outside the gene matches. This CDR3 comprises 15 residues. Germline values: CDR1 SGHDN, CDR2 FVKESK. CDR3 sequence (DNA): TGTGCCAGCAGCCCAGGGGGAGGCAGGGGAACTGAAGCTTTCTTT. This sequence encodes CASSPGGGRGTEAFF.

The chain has TRBV28 and TRBJ1-1; D may be TRBD1 (6 bases). V was cut by 8 bases and J by 3 bases, with 10 bases left in between. There are 12 residues in the CDR3. Germline CDR1 and CDR2: MDHEN and SYDVKM. CDR3 sequence reads: CASQGSDTEAFF. The DNA for the CDR3 is TGTGCCAGCCAGGGGAGCGACACTGAAGCTTTCTTT.

The rearrangement links TRBV30 to TRBJ1-4, with a tentative D call TRBD1 (5 bases). Per the germline V gene, CDR1 is GTSNPN and CDR2 is SVGIG (reference sequence). V lost 5 bases and J lost 10, with 11 bases in between. This CDR3 region has 11 residues. DNA for the CDR3: TGTGCCTGGGACAGTTATCCAAAACTGTTTTTT. The encoded protein is CAWDSYPKLFF.

In this sample, this clone turned up once. This sequence joins TRBV5-4 and TRBJ1-2; 10 positions agree with TRBD1. Germline V gives CDR1 SGHNT, CDR2 YYREEE (reference sequence). V gave up 3 bases and J gave up 3 bases; unmatched junction bases: 8. The CDR3 contains 16 residues. The CDR3 bases are TGTGCCAGCAGCTATTTAACCGGGACAGGGGACTATGGCTACACCTTC. Its protein is CASSYLTGTGDYGYTF.

This clone turned up a few times. V usage is TRBV6-5 and J usage is TRBJ1-5; perhaps TRBD1 as D (5 bases). Germline V lookup: CDR1 MNHEY, CDR2 SVGAGI. V was clipped by 5 bases and J by 0 bases, with 8 bases between them. This CDR3 contains 14 residues. The chain's CDR3 is CASSPRDSNQPQHF. The CDR3 nucleotides read TGTGCCAGCAGTCCCAGGGATAGCAATCAGCCCCAGCATTTT.

The V and J genes are TRBV10-3 and TRBJ1-1; 9 nucleotides match TRBD1. Germline V CDR1 and CDR2: ENHRY, SYGVKD. The J segment lost 0 bases and the V segment lost 8 bases, leaving 7 bases of the junction unmatched. This CDR3 is 15 amino acids long. CDR3 nucleotides: TGTGCCATCCTTCCGACAGGGGGATTGAACACTGAAGCTTTCTTT. Its translation is CAILPTGGLNTEAFF.

The V call is TRBV25-1, the J call TRBJ1-4; D is ambiguous. CDR1 MGHDK and CDR2 SYGVNS come from the germline V gene. The CDR3 is made up of 15 amino acids. Between the trimmed V and J ends, which lost 1 base and 3 bases, there was a span of 9 bases. Here the CDR3 DNA reads TGTGCCAGCAGTGAATTAGGGAGCGCTAATGAAAAACTGTTTTTT. It codes for CASSELGSANEKLFF.

The CDR3 DNA reads as TGTGCCTGGGCCCCTATGAACACTGAAGCTTTCTTT. Its translation is CAWAPMNTEAFF. V usage is TRBV30 and J usage is TRBJ1-1; D is ambiguous. The CDR3 consists of 12 residues. V was shortened by 5 bases and J by 0 bases, with 7 bases between the two germline ends. Per the germline V gene, CDR1 is GTSNPN and CDR2 is SVGIG (reference sequence). The full variable domain, completed using reference TRBV30 and TRBJ1-1, is SQTIHQWPATLVQPVGSPLSLECTVEGTSNPNLYWYRQAAGRGLQLLFYSVGIGQISSEVPQNLSASRPQDRQFILSSKKLLLSDSGFYLCAWAPMNTEAFFGQGTRLTVV.

This chain joins TRBV14 and TRBJ1-1; D unclear. Germline CDR1 and CDR2: SGHDN and FVKESK. Trimming took off 4 bases at V and 3 bases at J, with 18 bases between the two ends. This CDR3 contains 16 residues. Here the CDR3 reads CASSPPGSWGHTEAFF. The CDR3 bases are TGTGCCAGCAGCCCTCCGGGGTCCTGGGGTCACACTGAAGCTTTCTTT.

This chain uses TRBV4-2 with TRBJ2-1; 10 bases map to TRBD2. From germline, CDR1 is LGHNA and CDR2 YNFKEQ. The CDR3 has 17 amino acids. V dropped 1 base and J dropped 3; count of bases not matched to a gene: 6. CDR3 in DNA: TGTGCCAGCAGCCAAGGTAAAGCGGGGGGGTTCTACAATGAGCAGTTCTTC. As protein: CASSQGKAGGFYNEQFF.

The chain couples TRBV9 to TRBJ2-1; 8 nucleotides agree with TRBD1. Germline CDR1 and CDR2: SGDLS and YYNGEE. Trimming cost V 3 bases and J 14 bases; bases outside gene matches: 4. The CDR3 covers 11 residues. Written as DNA, the CDR3 is TGTGCCAGCAGCGAAGGGACAGGAAAGTTCTTC. Translation: CASSEGTGKFF.

As to this clone: The same CDR3 is also encoded by other DNA sequences in this sample. The V and J genes are TRBV7-3 and TRBJ2-7; D perhaps matches TRBD2 (6 bases). Germline V gene data show CDR1 as SGHTA and CDR2 as FQGTGA. Trimming shortened V by 0 bases and J by 0 bases, and 6 bases separated the two germline ends. The CDR3 contains 14 residues. This CDR3 is CASSLTGGSYEQYF. The CDR3 bases are TGTGCCAGCAGCTTAACGGGGGGCTCCTACGAGCAGTACTTC.

The rearrangement links TRBV28 to TRBJ1-6, with 8 bases identical to TRBD1. Trimming took 4 bases from V and 10 from J; bases not matched to a gene: 12. The CDR3 totals 16 residues. Germline-derived CDR1 and CDR2 are MDHEN and SYDVKM. CDR3 DNA: TGTGCCAGCAGTTCACCCCGACAGGGGATAAGGTCACCCCTCCACTTT. It is translated as CASSSPRQGIRSPLHF.

The chain joins TRBV6-1 to TRBJ1-5; tentative D call: TRBD1 (6 bases). The CDR3 consists of 15 residues. The germline V and J ends were trimmed by 5 bases and 3 bases, with 14 bases remaining between them. Germline V lookup: CDR1 MNHNS, CDR2 SASEGT. The CDR3 nucleotides are TGTGCCAGCAGTTGGGGGGGGCGGGTCAATCAGCCCCAGCATTTT. Protein product: CASSWGGRVNQPQHF.

This clone was seen a few times. The chain couples TRBV9 to TRBJ1-6; D is possibly TRBD1 (6 bases). The germline V gene encodes CDR1 SGDLS and CDR2 YYNGEE. This CDR3 contains 15 residues. V gave up 0 bases and J gave up 16 bases, with 20 bases separating them. This CDR3 reads CASSVASGGQISLHF. The CDR3 bases are TGTGCCAGCAGCGTAGCTTCGGGGGGCCAAATCTCTCTCCACTTT.

The V and J genes are TRBV27 and TRBJ1-5; D is undetermined. The CDR3 is made up of 15 amino acids. In germline, CDR1 is MNHEY, CDR2 SMNVEV (reference sequence). Trimming removed 4 bases from V and 0 bases from J, with 10 bases in between. CDR3 protein: CASSYSQYSNQPQHF. The CDR3, as DNA: TGTGCCAGCAGTTACAGCCAGTATAGCAATCAGCCCCAGCATTTT.

The chain has TRBV6-6 and TRBJ1-3; the D gene is possibly TRBD1 (6 bases). Per the germline V gene, CDR1 is MNHNY and CDR2 is SVGAGI (reference sequence). The V end lost 6 bases, the J end lost 0 bases, and 12 bases lay between the germline ends. The CDR3 is made up of 15 amino acids. The CDR3 protein is CASRRTVNSGNTIYF. DNA of the CDR3: TGTGCCAGCAGAAGGACAGTCAACTCTGGAAACACCATATATTTT.

This clone was seen only once. V and J are TRBV15 and TRBJ2-5, with 9 bases that match TRBD1. V lost 1 base to trimming and J lost 5 bases; unmatched junction nucleotides: 11. The CDR3 spans 17 residues. Germline CDR1 and CDR2: LNHNV and YYDKDF (reference sequence). CDR3 DNA: TGTGCCACCAGCAGAGGGAGGGGACAGGGAGGCTGGGAGACCCAGTACTTC. It yields the protein CATSRGRGQGGWETQYF.

The DNA of the CDR3 is TGTGCCAGCATCCCTACTAGGTCTGGGGCCAACGTCCTGACTTTC. This encodes CASIPTRSGANVLTF. V usage is TRBV2 and J usage is TRBJ2-6; a weak D match, TRBD2 (5 bases). This CDR3 is 15 amino acids long. Trimming removed 7 bases at V and 1 base at J, with 11 bases between. Germline V gene sequence: CDR1 SNHLY, CDR2 FYNNEI.

This rearrangement joins TRBV30 to TRBJ1-1; a weak D match, TRBD1 (5 bases). The V end was cut by 5 bases, the J end by 3 bases, with 10 bases between. Germline V CDR1 and CDR2: GTSNPN, SVGIG (reference sequence). The CDR3 is 12 amino acids. The CDR3 bases are TGTGCCTGGGAACAGGCGGACACTGAAGCTTTCTTT. This gives the protein CAWEQADTEAFF. The full variable domain, in which reference TRBV30 and TRBJ1-1 provide the parts outside the CDR3, is SQTIHQWPATLVQPVGSPLSLECTVEGTSNPNLYWYRQAAGRGLQLLFYSVGIGQISSEVPQNLSASRPQDRQFILSSKKLLLSDSGFYLCAWEQADTEAFFGQGTRLTVV.

The table lists this clone with a few counts. The gene calls are TRBV23-1 and TRBJ1-1, with 10 nucleotides matching TRBD1. TRBV23-1 carries the ORF label, with uncertain function. The CDR3 extends over 15 amino acids. Trimming removed 2 bases from V and 4 bases from J; junction bases left unmatched: 4. CDR3 protein: CASSQLDRGCTEAFF. As DNA, the CDR3 is TGCGCCAGCAGTCAACTGGACAGGGGGTGCACTGAAGCTTTCTTT.

The chain is built from TRBV19 and TRBJ2-1; TRBD1 aligns across 9 bases. V lost 11 bases, J lost 8 bases, and 10 bases stayed unmatched. The CDR3 is 13 residues long. Per the germline V gene, CDR1 is LNHDA and CDR2 is SQIVND (reference sequence). In nucleotides, the CDR3 is TGTGCCGTCAGGCGACAGGGGGAATATGAGCAGTTCTTC. It encodes CAVRRQGEYEQFF.

V usage is TRBV9 and J usage is TRBJ2-2; D perhaps matches TRBD1 (5 bases). Per germline, CDR1 SGDLS and CDR2 YYNGEE. V was pared by 3 bases and J by 1 base, with 16 bases between. This CDR3 contains 17 residues. CDR3 sequence: CASSALRGDLNTGELFF. The CDR3 DNA follows: TGTGCCAGCAGCGCCCTTAGGGGTGACCTGAACACCGGGGAGCTGTTTTTT. The full variable domain, with the rest looked up from reference TRBV9 and TRBJ2-2, is DSGVTQTPKHLITATGQRVTLRCSPRSGDLSVYWYQQSLDQGLQFLIQYYNGEERAKGNILERFSAQQFPDLHSELNLSSLELGDSALYFCASSALRGDLNTGELFFGEGSRLTVL.

V and J are TRBV2 and TRBJ2-1; 8 bases align to TRBD2. The V segment lost 7 bases and the J segment 2 bases; nucleotides outside the gene matches: 4. The CDR3 totals 14 residues. Germline V gene data show CDR1 as SNHLY and CDR2 as FYNNEI. The CDR3: CASNGGRTYNEQFF. The CDR3 DNA follows: TGTGCCAGCAACGGCGGGAGGACCTACAATGAGCAGTTCTTC.

The V call is TRBV29-1, the J call TRBJ2-5; TRBD2 matches 13 bases. The J call is in doubt because the DNA end fits TRBJ2-7 better. The CDR3 has 16 amino acids. Looked up from germline, CDR1 is SQVTM and CDR2 is ANQGSEA. Written as DNA, the CDR3 is TGCAGCGTTGAGGGGACTAGCGGGGACCTTTTATTCGAGCAGTACTTC. Encoded protein: CSVEGTSGDLLFEQYF.

J is TRBJ1-4 and V is TRBV9, with TRBD1 matching 7 bases. The length of the CDR3 is 15 residues. Germline loops: CDR1 SGDLS, CDR2 YYNGEE. V gave up 2 bases and J gave up 7 bases; unmatched junction bases: 8. The CDR3 DNA reads as TGTGCCAGCAGCGTTACAGGGGCTCGGGGTGAAAAACTGTTTTTT. It translates to CASSVTGARGEKLFF.

The chain carries TRBV7-9 and TRBJ2-2; 7 bases are a match to TRBD1. V shed 8 bases and J 6 bases; nucleotides not matched to a gene: 12. Per germline, CDR1 SEHNR and CDR2 FQNEAQ (reference sequence). The CDR3 covers 15 residues. This CDR3 reads CASPPTGAQAGELFF. The DNA of the CDR3 is TGTGCCAGCCCGCCTACAGGGGCGCAGGCCGGGGAGCTGTTTTTT.

This rearrangement joins TRBV28 to TRBJ1-2; 7 bases fit TRBD1. With V trimmed by 5 bases and J by 6 bases, 6 bases remained unmatched. The germline V gene encodes CDR1 MDHEN and CDR2 SYDVKM. The CDR3 has 13 amino acids. The CDR3 loop reads CASSPSGGHGYTF. CDR3 nucleotides: TGTGCCAGCAGTCCCTCAGGGGGACATGGCTACACCTTC.

V is TRBV10-3 and J is TRBJ1-5; 9 bases are shared with TRBD1. The CDR3 extends over 16 amino acids. After removal of 4 bases from V and 1 base from J, the junction contained 5 bases not matched to a gene. The germline gives CDR1 ENHRY, CDR2 SYGVKD. This CDR3 is CAISAGTGRSNQPQHF. The DNA for the CDR3 is TGTGCCATCAGTGCTGGGACAGGGAGAAGCAATCAGCCCCAGCATTTT.